The 31 T cell receptor beta chains given below trace back to one sample, sequenced in a study of blood T cell repertoires in COVID-19. Produced via immunoSEQ multiplex PCR; TCRdb's table is partial and in-frame only. Among around 250,000 clones, around 90% were seen once, and the ten largest hold approximately 4%. Sequencing was performed on PBMCs or T cells enriched from blood (not recorded which). The receptors shown here come from a woman aged 30 to 39 with acute COVID-19.

This chain connects TRBV4-2 to TRBJ2-5, with 7 positions matching TRBD1. Germline trimming cut 1 base from V and 4 bases from J; bases unmatched to any gene: 0. This CDR3 contains 13 residues. The germline CDR1 and CDR2 sequences are LGHNA and YNFKEQ. The CDR3 loop reads CASSQGQGETQYF. The CDR3, as DNA: TGTGCCAGCAGCCAAGGACAGGGAGAGACCCAGTACTTC.

The chain joins TRBV10-1 to TRBJ1-2; D gene uncertain. The germline gives CDR1 WNHNN, CDR2 SYGVQD (reference sequence). This CDR3 region has 13 residues. Trimming took 2 bases from V and 3 from J, leaving 7 bases between them. CDR3 residues: CASSEREDYGYTF. For the CDR3, the DNA is TGCGCCAGCAGTGAGCGGGAGGACTATGGCTACACCTTC.

J is TRBJ2-1 and V is TRBV2; weak D call: TRBD2 (6 bases). Per germline, CDR1 SNHLY and CDR2 FYNNEI. CDR3 length: 15 amino acids. Trimming shortened V by 6 bases and J by 1 base, and 13 bases separated the two germline ends. CDR3 protein: CASSQTSPSYNEQFF. As DNA, the CDR3 is TGTGCCAGCAGCCAGACTAGTCCGTCCTACAATGAGCAGTTCTTC.

J is TRBJ2-1 and V is TRBV6-2 or TRBV6-3; 13 positions match TRBD2. V lost 6 bases, J lost 3 bases, and 5 bases stayed unmatched. The CDR3 runs 16 residues. The V gene's germline CDR1 is MNHEY and CDR2 SVGEGT. The DNA of the CDR3 is TGTGCCAGCAGCCGGACTAGCGGGAGTGGCTACAATGAGCAGTTCTTC. Amino acid sequence: CASSRTSGSGYNEQFF.

The V call is TRBV25-1, the J call TRBJ1-1; D is unresolved. V shed 8 bases and J shed 1 base, with 8 bases lying between them. Germline values: CDR1 MGHDK, CDR2 SYGVNS. The CDR3 covers 12 residues. For the CDR3, the DNA is TGTGCCAGCCATAACAGGAACACTGAAGCTTTCTTT. This translates into CASHNRNTEAFF.

This chain joins TRBV5-1 and TRBJ2-2; 9 nucleotides match TRBD1. The V and J ends lost 0 bases and 6 bases, in that order; junction bases with no gene match: 0. Germline-derived CDR1 and CDR2 are SGHRS and YFSETQ. This CDR3 has 14 amino acids. Here the CDR3 DNA reads TGCGCCAGCAGCTTGGGGACAGGGGCCGGGGAGCTGTTTTTT. Protein: CASSLGTGAGELFF. Combining the CDR3 with reference TRBV5-1 and TRBJ2-2 gives the whole variable domain KAGVTQTPRYLIKTRGQQVTLSCSPISGHRSVSWYQQTPGQGLQFLFEYFSETQRNKGNFPGRFSGRQFSNSRSEMNVSTLELGDSALYLCASSLGTGAGELFFGEGSRLTVL.

The chain links TRBV9 to TRBJ1-5; D gene ambiguous. Germline-derived CDR1 and CDR2 are SGDLS and YYNGEE. Between the trimmed V and J ends, which lost 1 base and 1 base, there was a span of 15 bases. CDR3 size: 17 residues. CDR3 sequence: CASSVPPGGQSNQPQHF. CDR3 DNA: TGTGCCAGCAGCGTACCGCCGGGAGGGCAGAGCAATCAGCCCCAGCATTTT.

V usage is TRBV2 and J usage is TRBJ1-5; D possibly corresponds to TRBD1 (5 bases). V lost 6 bases, J lost 0 bases, and 12 bases lay in between. CDR3 length: 15 residues. Germline V gene data show CDR1 as SNHLY and CDR2 as FYNNEI. CDR3 in amino acids: CASRARVSSNQPQHF. The CDR3, as DNA: TGTGCCAGCAGGGCCAGGGTTTCTAGCAATCAGCCCCAGCATTTT.

V is TRBV4-2 and J is TRBJ2-3; TRBD2 agrees at 8 bases. J lost 4 bases, V lost 3 bases, and 9 bases had no gene match. This CDR3 has 16 amino acids. CDR1 is LGHNA and CDR2 is YNFKEQ in the germline V gene. CDR3 region: CASSHGGLAGADTQYF. The CDR3 coding sequence is TGTGCCAGCAGCCATGGTGGACTAGCAGGTGCAGATACGCAGTATTTT.

J is TRBJ2-2 and V is TRBV4-2; 9 nucleotides line up with TRBD2. CDR1 is LGHNA, CDR2 YNFKEQ, per germline. The CDR3 runs to 17 residues. V lost 2 bases and J lost 5; bases outside the gene matches: 9. The chain's CDR3 is CASSQFLAGVETGELFF. The DNA of the CDR3 is TGTGCCAGCAGCCAATTTTTAGCGGGAGTGGAAACCGGGGAGCTGTTTTTT.

This clone was detected only a few times. The V and J genes are TRBV6-1 and TRBJ1-2; weak D call: TRBD1 (5 bases). V was trimmed by 3 bases and J by 5 bases, leaving 13 bases between them. CDR1 and CDR2 from the germline V gene are MNHNS and SASEGT. The CDR3 spans 14 residues. CDR3 loop: CASSDMGTTYGYTF. CDR3 sequence (DNA): TGTGCCAGCAGTGATATGGGGACTACTTATGGCTACACCTTC.

The chain carries TRBV4-1 and TRBJ2-1; 11 bases match TRBD2. The CDR3 has 18 amino acids. Germline values: CDR1 MGHRA, CDR2 YSYEKL. Trimming cost V 0 bases and J 7 bases; bases outside gene matches: 11. As DNA, the CDR3 is TGCGCCAGCAGCCAAGAAGTCCCGGCTAGCGGGAGGTGGAATGAGCAGTTCTTC. This codes for CASSQEVPASGRWNEQFF.

This sequence joins TRBV28 and TRBJ1-2, with D possibly matching TRBD1 (5 bases). Germline assignment: CDR1 MDHEN and CDR2 SYDVKM. Trimming removed 6 bases at V and 0 bases at J, with 11 bases between. The CDR3 spans 14 residues. Here the CDR3 reads CASSTAGANYGYTF. The CDR3 DNA follows: TGTGCCAGCAGCACCGCGGGGGCTAACTATGGCTACACCTTC.

The gene calls are TRBV28 and TRBJ2-3; TRBD2 matches at 13 bases. Germline CDR1 is MDHEN and CDR2 is SYDVKM. The CDR3 spans 16 residues. Trimming took 5 bases from V and 8 from J; bases not matched to a gene: 10. The CDR3 nucleotides are TGTGCCAGCAGTGCACTAGCGGGAGGGACCGTTGCTACGCAGTATTTT. Translating gives CASSALAGGTVATQYF.

The rearrangement joins TRBV28 to TRBJ1-5; no clear D. V was pared by 5 bases and J by 15 bases, with 17 bases between. The CDR3 covers 12 residues. Germline V gives CDR1 MDHEN, CDR2 SYDVKM. The CDR3 region is CASSGPGIEWHF. As DNA, the CDR3 is TGTGCCAGCAGTGGGCCCGGGATTGAGTGGCATTTT.

The chain recombines TRBV2 with TRBJ2-2, with D hard to call. CDR3 length equals 13 residues. The V and J ends lost 6 bases and 6 bases respectively, with 11 bases between them. Germline CDR1 is SNHLY and CDR2 is FYNNEI. The CDR3 loop is CASRKELSGELFF. The CDR3 DNA reads TGTGCCAGCAGGAAAGAACTATCCGGGGAGCTGTTTTTT. The whole variable domain, remainder taken from reference TRBV2 and TRBJ2-2, is EPEVTQTPSHQVTQMGQEVILRCVPISNHLYFYWYRQILGQKVEFLVSFYNNEISEKSEIFDDQFSVERPDGSNFTLKIRSTKLEDSAMYFCASRKELSGELFFGEGSRLTVL.

The chain joins TRBV7-3 to TRBJ2-7; 11 nucleotides match TRBD1. V dropped 5 bases and J dropped 3; count of bases not matched to a gene: 6. Germline-derived CDR1 and CDR2 are SGHTA and FQGTGA. The CDR3 contains 15 residues. DNA for the CDR3: TGTGCCAGCAGCCCGGGACAGGGGGAAAACTACGAGCAGTACTTC. Its protein product is CASSPGQGENYEQYF.

The genes are TRBV30 and TRBJ2-1; TRBD2 agrees at 8 bases. The CDR3 contains 16 residues. Germline assignment: CDR1 GTSNPN and CDR2 SVGIG (reference sequence). V dropped 2 bases and J dropped 10; count of bases not matched to a gene: 16. CDR3 region: CAWSPISGTTRVEQFF. The CDR3 nucleotides are TGTGCCTGGAGTCCCATTAGCGGGACCACCCGTGTGGAGCAGTTCTTC.

The chain recombines TRBV19 with TRBJ1-5; D gene unclear. V gave up 1 base and J gave up 1 base, with 8 bases separating them. The V gene's germline CDR1 is LNHDA and CDR2 SQIVND (reference sequence). The CDR3 is 15 residues long. The CDR3 DNA sequence: TGTGCCAGTAGTATAGCCGACACGAGCAATCAGCCCCAGCATTTT. This sequence encodes CASSIADTSNQPQHF.

This chain links TRBV30 with TRBJ1-5, with D hard to call. The CDR3 is 14 amino acids. The ends were cut back, 5 bases at V and 0 bases at J, with 11 bases in the middle. Germline V CDR1 and CDR2: GTSNPN, SVGIG (reference sequence). As DNA, the CDR3 is TGTGCCTGGTCGCCCTCCGGTAGCAATCAGCCCCAGCATTTT. Translating it yields CAWSPSGSNQPQHF.

This clone was recorded only once. The CDR3 region has the DNA TGTGCCAGCAGACCGACAGGGGGGGCCTCTGGGGCCAACGTCCTGACTTTC. This translates into CASRPTGGASGANVLTF. The V gene is TRBV5-6, the J gene TRBJ2-6; 9 nucleotides align to TRBD1. V dropped 5 bases and J dropped 0; count of bases not matched to a gene: 6. Germline CDR1 and CDR2: SGHDT and YYEEEE. The CDR3 is 17 amino acids.

The chain carries TRBV6-1 and TRBJ2-5; perhaps TRBD1 as D (6 bases). The CDR3 contains 17 residues. The V and J ends lost 0 bases and 2 bases respectively, with 16 bases between them. The germline V gene encodes CDR1 MNHNS and CDR2 SASEGT. CDR3 in amino acids: CASSEARWVQGQETQYF. In nucleotides, the CDR3 is TGTGCCAGCAGTGAAGCGCGATGGGTACAGGGACAAGAGACCCAGTACTTC.

The gene calls are TRBV25-1 and TRBJ1-4, with a possible D match to TRBD1 (5 bases). This CDR3 comprises 13 residues. The germline V gene has CDR1 MGHDK and CDR2 SYGVNS. Trimming pared 6 bases from V and 8 bases from J, leaving 13 bases between. The CDR3 region is CASRSPEGEKLFF. CDR3 DNA sequence: TGTGCCAGCAGGAGCCCGGAGGGGGAAAAACTGTTTTTT.

This chain links TRBV3-1 (or the pseudogene TRBV3-2) with TRBJ1-3; D gene ambiguous. Trimming pared 1 base from V and 6 bases from J, leaving 10 bases between. CDR3 length equals 14 residues. Germline lookup yields CDR1 LGHDT and CDR2 YNNKEL (reference sequence). The CDR3 protein is CASSQGVGLNTIYF. CDR3 in DNA: TGTGCCAGCAGCCAAGGCGTGGGCTTAAACACCATATATTTT.

Only one count was recorded for this clone. V is TRBV9 and J is TRBJ2-1, with 8 bases fitting TRBD2. This CDR3 is 18 amino acids long. The V gene end was trimmed by 0 bases and the J gene end by 4 bases; junction bases not matched to a gene: 12. Per germline, CDR1 SGDLS and CDR2 YYNGEE. In DNA, the CDR3 is TGTGCCAGCAGCGTAGGGTCGGGGGGGGCCGTTCAGTACAATGAGCAGTTCTTC. It is translated as CASSVGSGGAVQYNEQFF.

The CDR3 reads CASSYSYSGSYEQYF. The CDR3, as DNA: TGTGCCAGCAGTTATTCTTACTCAGGATCCTACGAGCAGTACTTC. The chain combines TRBV6-2 or TRBV6-3 with TRBJ2-7; D ambiguous. The CDR3 runs to 15 residues. V lost 3 bases and J lost 1, with 13 bases in between. Germline V gives CDR1 MNHEY, CDR2 SVGEGT.

The V gene is TRBV19, the J gene TRBJ2-5; 9 nucleotides align to TRBD1. Trimming cost V 5 bases and J 5 bases; bases outside gene matches: 6. The CDR3 has 14 residues. Germline V CDR1 and CDR2: LNHDA, SQIVND (reference sequence). The CDR3 DNA is TGTGCCAGTAGTGGGACAGGGTCGGTGGAGACCCAGTACTTC. As protein: CASSGTGSVETQYF.

V gene TRBV7-9 combines with J gene TRBJ2-7; D might be TRBD1 (6 bases). This CDR3 contains 15 residues. V lost 5 bases, J lost 3 bases, and 17 bases lay in between. CDR1 SEHNR and CDR2 FQNEAQ come from the germline V gene (reference sequence). The CDR3 protein is CASSPRDTLIYEQYF. CDR3 bases: TGTGCCAGCAGCCCCCGGGACACCTTAATCTACGAGCAGTACTTC.

The CDR3 protein is CASSLFPNYRGGYTF. CDR3 sequence (DNA): TGTGCCAGCAGCTTATTCCCCAACTACAGGGGCGGCTACACCTTC. The chain uses TRBV11-2 and TRBJ1-2; 7 bases agree with TRBD1. The CDR3 sequence is 15 residues long. Germline CDR1 and CDR2: SGHAT and FQNNGV. The V gene end was trimmed by 2 bases and the J gene end by 8 bases; junction bases not matched to a gene: 11.

The rearrangement links TRBV7-9 to TRBJ2-7, with TRBD2 identical over 8 bases. The junction had 6 bases not matched to a gene; V was cut back by 1 base and J by 4 bases. The V gene's germline CDR1 is SEHNR and CDR2 FQNEAQ (reference sequence). The CDR3 is 15 amino acids. The CDR3 DNA reads as TGTGCCAGCAGCTTAGTACCTTCGGGGGGGTACGAGCAGTACTTC. Protein: CASSLVPSGGYEQYF.

This clone was picked up one time. This chain joins TRBV24-1 and TRBJ2-5, with 9 bases lining up with TRBD2. The CDR3 runs 15 residues. Germline-derived CDR1 and CDR2 are KGHDR and SFDVKD. The trim removed 2 bases at V and 5 bases at J, leaving 5 bases unmatched. The CDR3: CATSDSREGWETQYF. In DNA form, the CDR3 reads TGTGCCACCAGTGATTCGCGGGAGGGTTGGGAGACCCAGTACTTC.